This entry lists 11 T cell receptor beta chains sequenced from one sample in a study of chemoradiotherapy in HPV16-positive cancers. Produced via immunoSEQ multiplex PCR; TCRdb's table is partial and in-frame only. The repertoire holds under 20,000 clones, with just under 80% as singletons. The material was obtained from a patient who underwent chemoradiotherapy. The receptors derive from a human donor with HPV-associated anogenital cancer.

Sample share makes this clone medium-sized. The chain recombines TRBV27 with TRBJ1-2; no clear D. Trimming left V 0 bases short and J 5 bases short, with 13 bases between. Germline V gives CDR1 MNHEY, CDR2 SMNVEV (reference sequence). The CDR3 contains 15 residues. CDR3 protein: CASSLSAGVGYGYTF. CDR3 bases: TGTGCCAGCAGTTTATCGGCCGGGGTCGGATATGGCTACACCTTC.

V and J are TRBV7-9 and TRBJ2-2, with D possibly being TRBD1 (6 bases). This CDR3 is built from 16 residues. V was cut by 2 bases and J by 7 bases, with 17 bases left in between. Germline V lookup: CDR1 SEHNR, CDR2 FQNEAQ (reference sequence). The CDR3 bases are TGTGCCAGCAGCTTAACCAGGGGCGGCGACCACGGGGAGCTGTTTTTT. This encodes CASSLTRGGDHGELFF.

This clone was recorded a few times. This chain's CDR3 is CASSSVGLGDQPQHF. CDR3 sequence (DNA): TGTGCCAGCAGCTCTGTAGGCCTGGGCGATCAGCCCCAGCATTTT. This chain joins TRBV7-8 and TRBJ1-5; D ambiguous. CDR3 size: 15 residues. Per the germline V gene, CDR1 is SGHVS and CDR2 is FQNEAQ. V dropped 4 bases and J dropped 5 bases, with 15 bases sitting between them.

The J gene is TRBJ1-5, the V gene TRBV19; 10 bases fit TRBD1. Germline lookup yields CDR1 LNHDA and CDR2 SQIVND (reference sequence). Germline trimming cut 3 bases from V and 7 bases from J; bases unmatched to any gene: 3. The CDR3 sequence is 14 residues long. The CDR3: CASSIGDRGQPQHF. The CDR3 coding sequence is TGTGCCAGTAGTATTGGGGACAGGGGCCAGCCCCAGCATTTT.

This clone appeared a few times. V usage is TRBV15 and J usage is TRBJ2-1, with 7 nucleotides matching TRBD2. Germline CDR1 LNHNV, CDR2 YYDKDF (reference sequence). This CDR3 has 12 amino acids. V lost 4 bases, J lost 9 bases, and 3 bases stayed unmatched. As DNA, the CDR3 is TGTGCCACCAGCATAGGGGAGGGTGAGCAGTTCTTC. Encoded protein: CATSIGEGEQFF.

The chain combines TRBV10-3 with TRBJ2-1, with D possibly being TRBD1 (5 bases). Between the trimmed V and J ends, which lost 3 bases and 4 bases, there was a span of 7 bases. There are 13 residues in the CDR3. CDR1 ENHRY and CDR2 SYGVKD come from the germline V gene. The CDR3 nucleotides read TGTGCCATCAGTGAAGGGGTATACAATGAGCAGTTCTTC. Protein product: CAISEGVYNEQFF.

This chain joins TRBV7-2 and TRBJ1-2; D is unclear. This CDR3 spans 14 amino acids. The V end lost 3 bases, the J end lost 0 bases, and 8 bases lay between the germline ends. From germline, CDR1 is SGHTA and CDR2 FQGNSA. DNA of the CDR3: TGTGCCAGCAGCTTTAATTCAGCTAACTATGGCTACACCTTC. The encoded protein is CASSFNSANYGYTF.

The chain has TRBV27 and TRBJ1-6; perhaps TRBD1 as D (5 bases). Trimming removed 2 bases at V and 8 bases at J, with 10 bases between. The CDR3 covers 14 residues. The germline CDR1 and CDR2 sequences are MNHEY and SMNVEV (reference sequence). This CDR3 reads CASSLMGGDSPLHF. In nucleotides, the CDR3 is TGTGCCAGCAGTTTAATGGGGGGGGATTCACCCCTCCACTTT.

This clone occurred a few times. This chain connects TRBV15 to TRBJ2-7; D is perhaps TRBD2 (5 bases). The CDR3 is 13 residues long. CDR1 is LNHNV, CDR2 YYDKDF, per germline (reference sequence). V lost 0 bases, J lost 3 bases, and 6 bases lay in between. This chain's CDR3 is CATSRDEGYEQYF. The CDR3 DNA sequence: TGTGCCACCAGCAGAGACGAGGGCTACGAGCAGTACTTC. The variable domain in full, completed from reference TRBV15 and TRBJ2-7, reads DAMVIQNPRYQVTQFGKPVTLSCSQTLNHNVMYWYQQKSSQAPKLLFHYYDKDFNNEADTPDNFQSRRPNTSFCFLDIRSPGLGDTAMYLCATSRDEGYEQYFGPGTRLTVT.

V is TRBV5-1 and J is TRBJ1-2, with 7 bases aligning to TRBD1. The germline CDR1 and CDR2 sequences are SGHRS and YFSETQ. This CDR3 is 14 amino acids long. Losses at the gene ends were 2 bases for V and 8 bases for J; bases not matched to a gene: 9. The CDR3 sequence is CASSFTNRGGGYTF. CDR3 sequence (DNA): TGCGCCAGCAGCTTTACAAACAGGGGTGGAGGCTACACCTTC.

The chain couples TRBV9 to TRBJ2-5; D tentatively fits TRBD1 or TRBD2 (5 bases each). The J call is doubtful: the DNA matches TRBJ2-7 better. Germline V gives CDR1 SGDLS, CDR2 YYNGEE. CDR3 size: 13 residues. Here the CDR3 DNA reads TGTGCCAGCAGCGTGGGGGTCTCCTACGAGCAGTACTTC. Protein product: CASSVGVSYEQYF.